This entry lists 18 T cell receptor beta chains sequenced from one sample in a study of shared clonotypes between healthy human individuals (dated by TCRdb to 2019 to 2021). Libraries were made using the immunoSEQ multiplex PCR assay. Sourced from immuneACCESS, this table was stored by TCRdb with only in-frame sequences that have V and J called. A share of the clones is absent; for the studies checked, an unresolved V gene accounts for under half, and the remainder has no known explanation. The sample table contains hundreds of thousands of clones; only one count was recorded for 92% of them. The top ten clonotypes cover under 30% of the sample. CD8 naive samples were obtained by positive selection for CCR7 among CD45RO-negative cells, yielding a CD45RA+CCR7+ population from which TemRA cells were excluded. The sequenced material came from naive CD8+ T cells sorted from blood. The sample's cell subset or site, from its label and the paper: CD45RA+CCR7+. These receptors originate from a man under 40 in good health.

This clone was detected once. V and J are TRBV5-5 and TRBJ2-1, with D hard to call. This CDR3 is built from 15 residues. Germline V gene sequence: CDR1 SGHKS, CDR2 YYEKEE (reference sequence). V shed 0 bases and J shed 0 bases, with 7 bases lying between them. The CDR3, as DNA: TGTGCCAGCAGCTTGGTGACGAGCTCCTACAATGAGCAGTTCTTC. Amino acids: CASSLVTSSYNEQFF.

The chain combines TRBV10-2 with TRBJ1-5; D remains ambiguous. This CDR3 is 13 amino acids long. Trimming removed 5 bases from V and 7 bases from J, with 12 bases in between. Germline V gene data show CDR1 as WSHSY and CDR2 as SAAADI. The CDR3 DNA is TGCGCCAGCAGTTCGGCACATCTACAGCCCCAGCATTTT. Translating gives CASSSAHLQPQHF.

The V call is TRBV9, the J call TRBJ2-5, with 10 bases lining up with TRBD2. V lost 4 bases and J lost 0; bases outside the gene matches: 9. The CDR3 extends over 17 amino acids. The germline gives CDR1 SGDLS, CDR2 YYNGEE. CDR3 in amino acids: CASSLAVLAGDQETQYF. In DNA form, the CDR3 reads TGTGCCAGCAGCCTAGCGGTCCTAGCGGGAGACCAAGAGACCCAGTACTTC.

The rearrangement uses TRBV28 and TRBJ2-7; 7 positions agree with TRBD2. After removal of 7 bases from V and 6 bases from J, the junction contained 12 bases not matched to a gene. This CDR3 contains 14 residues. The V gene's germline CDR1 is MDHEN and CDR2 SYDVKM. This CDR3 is CASTQRDNSFEQYF. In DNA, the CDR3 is TGTGCCAGCACGCAGCGGGATAATTCGTTCGAGCAGTACTTC.

The CDR3: CASSQDQAVISYNEQFF. The CDR3 nucleotides read TGCGCCAGCAGCCAGGATCAAGCGGTGATCTCCTACAATGAGCAGTTCTTC. This chain links TRBV4-1 with TRBJ2-1, with D possibly TRBD2 on 5 matching bases. V lost 3 bases to trimming and J lost 0 bases, with 15 bases between them. This CDR3 spans 17 amino acids. Germline-derived CDR1 and CDR2 are MGHRA and YSYEKL.

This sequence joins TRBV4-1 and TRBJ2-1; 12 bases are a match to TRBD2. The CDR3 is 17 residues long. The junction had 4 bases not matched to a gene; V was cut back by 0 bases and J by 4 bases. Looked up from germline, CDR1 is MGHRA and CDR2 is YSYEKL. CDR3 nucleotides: TGCGCCAGCAGCCAAGAAGGGGGGACTAGCGGGTACAATGAGCAGTTCTTC. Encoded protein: CASSQEGGTSGYNEQFF.

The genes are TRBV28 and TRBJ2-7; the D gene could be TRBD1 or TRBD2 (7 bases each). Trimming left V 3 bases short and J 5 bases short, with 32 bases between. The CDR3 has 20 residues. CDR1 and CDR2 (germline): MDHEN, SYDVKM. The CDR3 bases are TGTGCCAGCAGTTTCCCAGGGGGGCTCCAGCGCGAGCGGGAATTCCACGAGCAGTACTTC. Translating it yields CASSFPGGLQREREFHEQYF.

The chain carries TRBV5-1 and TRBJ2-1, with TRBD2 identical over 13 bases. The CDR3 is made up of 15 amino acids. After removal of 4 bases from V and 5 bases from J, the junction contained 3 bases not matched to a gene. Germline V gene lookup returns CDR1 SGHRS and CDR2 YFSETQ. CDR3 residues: CASSGLAGVNNEQFF. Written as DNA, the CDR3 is TGCGCCAGCAGCGGACTAGCGGGGGTAAACAATGAGCAGTTCTTC.

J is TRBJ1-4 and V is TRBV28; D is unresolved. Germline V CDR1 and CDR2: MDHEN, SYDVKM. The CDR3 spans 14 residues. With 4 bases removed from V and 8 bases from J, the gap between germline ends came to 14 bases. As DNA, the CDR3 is TGTGCCAGCAGTTCGGGAGCCAGGTTCGAAAAACTGTTTTTT. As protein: CASSSGARFEKLFF.

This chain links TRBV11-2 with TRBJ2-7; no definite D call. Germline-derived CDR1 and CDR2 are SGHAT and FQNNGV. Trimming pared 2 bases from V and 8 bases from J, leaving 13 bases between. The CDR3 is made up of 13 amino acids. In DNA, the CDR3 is TGTGCCAGCAGCTTATACGGTACCAAGCAGCAGTACTTC. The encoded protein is CASSLYGTKQQYF.

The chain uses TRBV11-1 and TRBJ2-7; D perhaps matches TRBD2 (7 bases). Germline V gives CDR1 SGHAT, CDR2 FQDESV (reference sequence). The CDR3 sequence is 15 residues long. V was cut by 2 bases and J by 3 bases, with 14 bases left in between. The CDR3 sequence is CASSLCGGAHYEQYF. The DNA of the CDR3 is TGTGCCAGCAGCTTATGTGGGGGGGCCCACTACGAGCAGTACTTC.

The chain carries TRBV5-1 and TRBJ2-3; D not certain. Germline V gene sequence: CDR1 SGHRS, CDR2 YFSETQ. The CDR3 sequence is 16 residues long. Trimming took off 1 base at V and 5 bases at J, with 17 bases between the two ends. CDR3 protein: CASSLPYEEIQDTQYF. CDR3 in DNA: TGCGCCAGCAGCTTGCCCTATGAAGAGATTCAAGATACGCAGTATTTT.

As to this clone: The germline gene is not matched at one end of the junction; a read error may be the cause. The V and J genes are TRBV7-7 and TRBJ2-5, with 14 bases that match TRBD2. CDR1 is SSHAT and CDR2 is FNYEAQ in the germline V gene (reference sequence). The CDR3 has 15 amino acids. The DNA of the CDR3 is TGTGCTAGCAGTGGGACTAGCGGGAGCCAAGAGACCCAGTACTTC. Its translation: CASSGTSGSQETQYF.

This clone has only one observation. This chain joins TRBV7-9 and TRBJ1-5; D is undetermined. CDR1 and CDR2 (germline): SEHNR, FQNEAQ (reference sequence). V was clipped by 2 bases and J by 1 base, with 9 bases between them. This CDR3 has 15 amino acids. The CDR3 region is CASSLQANSNQPQHF. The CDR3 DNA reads TGTGCCAGCAGCTTACAGGCTAACAGCAATCAGCCCCAGCATTTT. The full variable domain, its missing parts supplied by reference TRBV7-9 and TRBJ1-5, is DTGVSQNPRHKITKRGQNVTFRCDPISEHNRLYWYRQTLGQGPEFLTYFQNEAQLEKSRLLSDRFSAERPKGSFSTLEIQRTEQGDSAMYLCASSLQANSNQPQHFGDGTRLSIL.

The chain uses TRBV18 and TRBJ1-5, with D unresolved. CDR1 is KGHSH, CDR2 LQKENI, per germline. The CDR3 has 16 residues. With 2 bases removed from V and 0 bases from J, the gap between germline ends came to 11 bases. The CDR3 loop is CASSPEQAYSNQPQHF. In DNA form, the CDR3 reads TGTGCCAGCTCACCAGAGCAGGCATATAGCAATCAGCCCCAGCATTTT. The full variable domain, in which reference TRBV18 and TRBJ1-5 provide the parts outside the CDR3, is NAGVMQNPRHLVRRRGQEARLRCSPMKGHSHVYWYRQLPEEGLKFMVYLQKENIIDESGMPKERFSAEFPKEGPSILRIQQVVRGDSAAYFCASSPEQAYSNQPQHFGDGTRLSIL.

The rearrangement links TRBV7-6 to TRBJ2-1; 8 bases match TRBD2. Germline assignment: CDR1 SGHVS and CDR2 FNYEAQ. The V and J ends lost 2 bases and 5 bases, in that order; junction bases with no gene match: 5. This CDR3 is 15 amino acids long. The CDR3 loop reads CASSLMTSENNEQFF. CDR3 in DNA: TGTGCCAGCAGCTTAATGACTAGCGAGAACAATGAGCAGTTCTTC.

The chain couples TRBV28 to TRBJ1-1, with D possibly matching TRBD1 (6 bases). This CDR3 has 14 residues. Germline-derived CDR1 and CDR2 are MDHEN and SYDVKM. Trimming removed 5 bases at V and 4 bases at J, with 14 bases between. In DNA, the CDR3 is TGTGCCAGCAGTATCGGACAGTCCGGCACTGAAGCTTTCTTT. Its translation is CASSIGQSGTEAFF.

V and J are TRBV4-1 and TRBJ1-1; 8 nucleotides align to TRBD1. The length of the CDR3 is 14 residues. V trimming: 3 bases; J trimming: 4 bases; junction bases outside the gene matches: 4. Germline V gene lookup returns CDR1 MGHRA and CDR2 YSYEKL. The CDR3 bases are TGCGCCAGCAGCCAGTTTGACAGGGGCACTGAAGCTTTCTTT. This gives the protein CASSQFDRGTEAFF.